The clone carrying this T cell receptor (beta chain) was counted once. The sample carries other DNA sequences with the same CDR3. This CDR3 contains 14 residues. The germline V gene encodes CDR1 SGHRS and CDR2 YFSETQ. The V and J ends lost 0 bases and 8 bases, in that order; junction bases with no gene match: 7. Original methodology: By means of reference gene primer amplification, nucleated cell counts were estimated. Only in-frame clones appear in the TCRdb table, and some are missing; sequencing was by immunoSEQ multiplex PCR. Clonal size and the V and J genes are those of that table, whereas D and trimming came from the DNA. The sample carries some 670,000 clones, around 90% recorded once. The data stem from a study of blood T cell repertoires in COVID-19. In the study overall: The study drew acute and convalescent COVID-19 samples from the United States, Italy and Spain. From T cells, B-cell-depleted T cells, or PBMCs came the material, which was cDNA or gDNA.

Sample: peripheral blood. This sequence joins TRBV5-1 and TRBJ1-2; 7 positions agree with TRBD1. The receptor's source is a woman younger than 35 with acute or convalescent COVID-19. The CDR3: CASSLEGQGGGYTF. DNA for the CDR3: TGCGCCAGCAGCTTGGAGGGTCAGGGGGGAGGCTACACCTTC.